This is a list of T cell receptor beta chains from one sample in a study of cytomegalovirus exposure and HLA in healthy donors. Profiling relied on immunoSEQ multiplex PCR, and the TCRdb table lists in-frame clones only, not all of them. This table has 65,000 to 75,000 clones, 60% to 80% appearing once. Sequenced input: PBMCs. The source is a man aged 40-50 years in good health and CMV-seropositive. CDR3s include the opening cysteine and the closing phenylalanine or tryptophan. D genes are given only for firm matches. Size is stated for part of the rows, as once, few or many counts, or as a class when the clone is expanded.

NA	TRBV9	NA	TRBJ2-7	CASSVSIDSYEQYF	TGTGCCAGCAGCGTGAGTATAGATTCTTACGAGCAGTACTTC
NA	TRBV4-1	NA	TRBJ1-5	CASSQDLRGGNQPQHF	TGCGCCAGCAGCCAAGATCTTAGGGGTGGGAATCAGCCCCAGCATTTT
few	TRBV11-3	NA	TRBJ2-1	CASSPARGRGVIGNEQFF	TGTGCCAGCAGCCCAGCTCGGGGCAGGGGGGTGATTGGGAATGAGCAGTTCTTC
NA	TRBV4-2	NA	TRBJ1-6	CASSQVTGDNSPLHF	TGTGCCAGCAGCCAAGTAACGGGGGATAATTCACCCCTCCACTTT
NA	TRBV6-5	NA	TRBJ1-1	CASSYGQLGVTEAFF	TGTGCCAGCAGTTACGGACAGTTAGGAGTCACTGAAGCTTTCTTT
NA	TRBV9	NA	TRBJ2-7	CASSVAGEEQYF	TGTGCCAGCAGCGTAGCGGGAGAGGAACAGTACTTC
many	TRBV2	NA	TRBJ2-3	CASSEQGNADTQYF	TGTGCCAGCAGTGAACAGGGTAACGCAGATACGCAGTATTTT
NA	TRBV5-1	NA	TRBJ2-7	CASSLVGGQSYEQYF	TGCGCCAGCAGCTTGGTTGGGGGCCAATCCTACGAGCAGTACTTC
NA	TRBV7-3	TRBD1	TRBJ1-2	CASSDSSGGRGYTF	TGTGCCAGCAGCGACTCATCAGGGGGCCGTGGCTACACCTTC
few	TRBV19	TRBD1	TRBJ1-2	CASSSGTAVFGYTF	TGTGCCAGTAGCTCCGGGACAGCTGTTTTTGGCTACACCTTC
NA	TRBV5-1	NA	TRBJ2-1	CASSLWLEGAHGFF	TGCGCCAGCAGCTTGTGGCTGGAGGGGGCGCATGGTTTCTTC
few	TRBV18	NA	TRBJ1-4	CASSPPAGREKLFF	TGTGCCAGCTCACCACCGGCAGGGCGCGAAAAACTGTTTTTT
NA	TRBV6-1	NA	TRBJ2-6	CASNGRGANVLTF	TGTGCCAGCAACGGTCGAGGGGCCAACGTCCTGACTTTC
NA	TRBV28	NA	TRBJ1-2	CASSLGLNYGYTF	TGTGCCAGCAGTTTGGGCTTAAACTATGGCTACACCTTC
NA	TRBV27	NA	TRBJ2-7	CASSLSPRTFSGEQYF	TGTGCCAGCAGTTTATCGCCCCGAACATTTTCGGGCGAGCAGTACTTC
NA	TRBV7-2	NA	TRBJ2-1	CASSPHREQFF	TGTGCCAGCAGCCCTCACAGGGAGCAGTTCTTC
NA	TRBV2	TRBD1	TRBJ2-7	CASSGGWDRAIYEQYF	TGTGCCAGCAGTGGGGGTTGGGACAGGGCAATCTACGAGCAGTACTTC
NA	TRBV18	NA	TRBJ1-6	CASSRDSNSPLHF	TGTGCCAGCTCCCGCGACAGTAATTCACCCCTCCACTTT
NA	TRBV4-2	NA	TRBJ1-1	CASSQGHQNTEAFF	TGTGCCAGCAGCCAAGGGCACCAGAACACTGAAGCTTTCTTT
NA	TRBV11-2	TRBD2	TRBJ2-7	CASSSLSGSYEQYF	TGTGCCAGCAGCTCCCTGAGCGGGAGCTACGAGCAGTACTTC
few	TRBV4-3	NA	TRBJ2-3	CASSQGGVPFSTDTQYF	TGCGCCAGCAGCCAAGGGGGAGTACCCTTTAGCACAGATACGCAGTATTTT
NA	TRBV25-1	NA	TRBJ2-2	CASKGVYGELFF	TGTGCCAGCAAAGGGGTTTACGGGGAGCTGTTTTTT
NA	TRBV7-8	NA	TRBJ1-2	CASSLGDKARFNYGYTF	TGTGCCAGCAGCTTAGGCGATAAAGCCCGCTTCAACTATGGCTACACCTTC
NA	TRBV30	TRBD2	TRBJ2-5	CAWTAGGAFRETQYF	TGTGCCTGGACTGCGGGGGGGGCTTTTAGGGAGACCCAGTACTTC
NA	TRBV5-4	TRBD1	TRBJ2-5	CASSAGQGGQETQYF	TGTGCCAGCAGCGCGGGACAGGGGGGTCAAGAGACCCAGTACTTC
NA	TRBV27	NA	TRBJ1-3	CASSSRGGNTIYF	TGTGCCAGCAGTTCTCGAGGCGGAAACACCATATATTTT
NA	TRBV7-9	NA	TRBJ2-5	CASSSALGTLETQYF	TGTGCCAGCAGCTCGGCACTAGGAACCCTGGAGACCCAGTACTTC
NA	TRBV7-8	NA	TRBJ1-3	CASSLPVLPSGNTIYF	TGTGCCAGCAGCTTACCGGTTCTCCCCTCTGGAAACACCATATATTTT
NA	TRBV7-2	NA	TRBJ1-4	CASSLARQGVLFF	TGTGCCAGCAGCTTAGCTCGTCAGGGTGTTCTGTTTTTT
few	TRBV6-1	NA	TRBJ2-7	CASSTRAHEQYF	TGTGCCAGCAGTACCAGGGCTCACGAGCAGTACTTC
NA	TRBV5-4	TRBD1	TRBJ1-1	CASSAMTGTGLMWAFF	TGTGCCAGCAGCGCAATGACCGGGACAGGGCTGATGTGGGCTTTCTTT
NA	TRBV19	NA	TRBJ2-1	CASSTPGTGVLEQFF	TGTGCCAGTAGTACCCCGGGTACGGGAGTTCTTGAGCAGTTCTTC
NA	TRBV6-5	NA	TRBJ1-5	CASSELDAGQPQHF	TGTGCCAGCAGCGAACTGGACGCGGGTCAGCCCCAGCATTTT
NA	TRBV19	TRBD1	TRBJ2-7	CASSAQGSPLYF	TGTGCCAGTAGTGCACAGGGGTCACCCCTGTACTTC
NA	TRBV20-1	NA	TRBJ1-2	CSARNPYGYTF	TGCAGTGCGCGGAACCCTTATGGCTACACCTTC
NA	TRBV27	TRBD1	TRBJ1-2	CASSPDRVRGYTF	TGTGCCAGCAGTCCCGACAGGGTACGGGGCTACACCTTC
NA	TRBV19	TRBD1	TRBJ1-1	CASSIPTGSRMNTEAFF	TGTGCCAGTAGTATCCCGACAGGGTCTAGAATGAACACTGAAGCTTTCTTT
NA	TRBV5-8	TRBD2	TRBJ2-1	CASSLGTSVSYNEQFF	TGTGCCAGCAGCTTGGGGACTAGCGTCTCCTACAATGAGCAGTTCTTC
NA	TRBV6-5	TRBD1	TRBJ1-4	CASSSHGTGFEKLFF	TGTGCCAGCAGTTCCCACGGGACAGGTTTCGAAAAACTGTTTTTT
NA	TRBV29-1	NA	TRBJ2-7	CSVTGSYEQYF	TGCAGCGTTACAGGGTCCTACGAGCAGTACTTC
NA	TRBV7-9	NA	TRBJ2-1	CASSPRPGSSYNEQFF	TGTGCCAGCAGCCCACGTCCGGGGAGCTCCTACAATGAGCAGTTCTTC
few	TRBV19	TRBD2	TRBJ2-7	CASSIGLAGNSYEQYF	TGTGCCAGTAGTATAGGCCTAGCGGGAAACTCCTACGAGCAGTACTTC
few	TRBV7-7	NA	TRBJ2-7	CASSFSESYEQYF	TGTGCTAGCAGCTTCAGTGAATCCTACGAGCAGTACTTC
NA	TRBV21-1	NA	TRBJ1-1	CASSSLPRGTEAFF	TGTGCCAGCAGCTCCCTCCCTAGGGGTACTGAAGCTTTCTTT
NA	TRBV6-1	NA	TRBJ1-4	CASNPRVAANEKLFF	TGTGCCAGCAATCCCAGGGTTGCAGCTAATGAAAAACTGTTTTTT
NA	TRBV7-9	NA	TRBJ1-1	CSSQWGDTEAFF	TGTTCCAGCCAATGGGGGGACACTGAAGCTTTCTTT
NA	TRBV27	TRBD1	TRBJ2-1	CATHPSRDRGYNEQFF	TGTGCCACCCACCCATCCCGGGACAGGGGGTACAATGAGCAGTTCTTC
few	TRBV10-3	NA	TRBJ1-1	CAISESPRGMNTEAFF	TGTGCCATCAGTGAGTCACCGAGAGGGATGAACACTGAAGCTTTCTTT
NA	TRBV29-1	TRBD2	TRBJ2-5	CSEGGSGSGETQYF	TGCAGCGAAGGTGGTAGCGGGAGCGGGGAGACCCAGTACTTC
few	TRBV28	TRBD1	TRBJ1-5	CASNGLTGYQPQHF	TGTGCCAGCAATGGGCTGACAGGGTATCAGCCCCAGCATTTT